Presented here are 2 T cell receptor beta chains from one specimen sequenced in a study of T cell changes during pregnancy in multiple sclerosis. Libraries were prepared by immunoSEQ multiplex PCR; TCRdb keeps only in-frame clonotypes and omits some of them. The sample lists about 34,000 clones; approximately 87% were seen once. The sample was CD8+ T cells from peripheral blood mononuclear cells, taken after pregnancy. These receptors were taken from a female donor with multiple sclerosis, enrolled in a pregnancy study.

The chain is built from TRBV4-3 and TRBJ1-2; D gene unclear. This CDR3 comprises 15 residues. Germline V gene data show CDR1 as LGHNA and CDR2 as YSLEER. Trimming cost V 5 bases and J 8 bases, with 21 bases left between them. Here the CDR3 DNA reads TGCGCCAGCAGCTCCGCAAGGACTGCCTTGACGGGCTACACCTTC. Its protein is CASSSARTALTGYTF.

The chain links TRBV4-1 to TRBJ2-3, with TRBD2 matching 12 bases. J lost 5 bases, V lost 1 base, and 7 bases had no gene match. CDR3 length: 17 residues. Germline V gene data show CDR1 as MGHRA and CDR2 as YSYEKL. The CDR3 region has the DNA TGCGCCAGCAGCCAAGGGCTAGCGGGGGGGAGGAGAGATACGCAGTATTTT. Translation gives CASSQGLAGGRRDTQYF.